This entry is about one T cell receptor (beta chain). Its antigen remains undetermined. Base qualities were left out, and no much larger clone turns up one base away. The sample originates from a study of cytomegalovirus exposure and HLA in healthy donors listed by TCRdb under 2017. About the study as a whole: In an earlier analysis of under 750 of the donors, about 270 Gb of sequence data and approximately 120 million unique TCR beta sequences from roughly 180 million T cells were reported. Alongside the repertoire data, information on donor age, sex, ethnicity and CMV serostatus was compiled. A later analysis re-examined previously published TCR beta repertoires from 610 or so donors and added high-resolution HLA genotyping to investigate patterns of TCR occurrence. Class I and class II HLA loci were covered by the typing at four-digit resolution. The number of donors typed differed by locus, with 629-630 for A, B, C, DRB1 and DQB1, roughly 520 for DQA1, 606 for DPA1, and around 450 for DPB1. An early release covering about 600 HLA-typed donors comprised approximately 300 gigabases of sequencing data and tens of millions of unique TCR sequences. The study combined high-throughput TCR immunosequencing, statistical association of individual TCRs with disease status, and machine learning to predict cytomegalovirus infection status. About five DR-DQ haplotypes were handled as single units for association and clustering because linkage in the cohort was strong. A later genetic analysis used genome-wide SNP genotypes for about 65% of the roughly 700 donors, treating that subset as a discovery cohort. An earlier analysis of 450 to 750 of the donors used high-throughput TCR beta sequencing to judge whether each TCR beta V gene segment behaved as functional or pseudogenic. The study profiled the T cell repertoires of some 610 subjects by immunosequencing and related them to cytomegalovirus serostatus. The genetic ancestry cluster associated with self-reported Caucasian donors included 70% to 85% of the 300 to 400 genotyped donors. On average, roughly 250,000 unique TCR beta nucleotide sequences were sequenced per donor among a few hundred genotyped donors of the cohort, with 15% to 20% of those sequences being non-productive. The later analysis used no new phenotypic data to find candidate immune exposures, relying instead on TCR beta sequences and their occurrence across donors. Along with the roughly 670-subject first cohort, a separate validation cohort of over a hundred different subjects was used. The study was designed to test whether signatures of past pathogen exposure could be identified by cataloging public T cell receptors. All discovery cohort repertoires had been generated on a single sequencing platform. The paper's findings and limits, for the study overall: In a later analysis, 16,951 TCR beta sequences were associated with specific HLA alleles at a false discovery rate of 0.05. Compared with the approximately 720-donor mean, donors in an Asian-associated ancestry cluster had fewer N-insertions in productive TCRs, according to a later genetic analysis. An earlier analysis of approximately 530 of the donors showed that most TCR beta V segments appeared in productive rearrangements either about 87% or about 30% of the time, which broadly matched IMGT annotations. A group of highly shared sequence variants was considered likely to be a technical artifact of the sequencing pipeline. When HLA alleles, especially DR and DQ, strongly co-occurred, attributing TCR associations to individual alleles was difficult. V-gene and J-gene trimming of TCR beta chains was associated with a missense DCLRE1C variant in a later genetic analysis, and the association was replicated in an independent cohort. Across donors, most TCR sequences were observed very rarely, whereas some public TCRs were present in many individuals. The 87-base-pair reads could not distinguish some IMGT-functional V segments, including TRBV6-2 and TRBV6-3, so those segments were excluded. The authors suggested that the approach could potentially be extended to other disease states and immunological phenotypes. According to a later analysis, parvovirus B19, influenza, CMV and Epstein-Barr virus appeared linked to several top co-occurrence clusters. In vitro tests confirmed that a few of the cytomegalovirus-associated TCR beta chains recognize cytomegalovirus antigens. The classifier was reported to diagnose cytomegalovirus status with high specificity and sensitivity in both the original and validation cohorts. The presence/absence analyses assumed that sequencing depth was roughly uniform across donors, and that assumption may not be true. A further reported finding was that TCR beta sequences accurately predicted the HLA-A and HLA-B alleles for most subjects in the first cohort. The study listed approximately 150 TCR beta chains as associated with cytomegalovirus. The only immune exposure information available for the cohort was CMV serostatus. According to a later analysis, TCR association rates differed among HLA loci, with DRB1 alleles showing the most associated TCRs and HLA-C alleles showing the fewest. Approximately 18 rarely observed V segments, including chromosome 9 orphons, were excluded from the earlier analysis of a few hundred of the donors because counts were too low. A later analysis found that most CMV-associated TCR beta chains appeared HLA-restricted, with HLA associations seemingly driven largely by CMV exposure. A later analysis found that HLA-associated TCR beta chains were more clonally expanded and had lower generation probabilities than equally common non-associated chains. This cohort had only TCR beta chains sequenced, and the lack of alpha or paired-chain data limited which features could be detected. Linkage disequilibrium might explain the correlated functional status among segregating V segments, but an unknown experimental factor could not be excluded. Because HLA typing was unavailable for some donors at each locus, only the typed subset was used in association tests.

The CDR3 measures 15 amino acids from cysteine to phenylalanine. The only DNA kept is the CDR3, 45 bases in frame from the first base. Library construction relied on the immunoSEQ multiplex PCR assay. For the multiplex PCR, a mixture combining 60 forward primers for TCR Vbeta segments and 13 reverse primers for TCR Jbeta segments was used. Amplification of the CDR3 region of rearranged TCR beta genes was performed with a multiplex PCR assay on genomic DNA. The Illumina HiSeq System was used to sequence the amplified TCR beta libraries as 87-base-pair reads. Regarding the original processing steps: A later analysis tallied about 77 million unique TCR beta chains across the approximately 670 repertoires, and 10 million to 11 million of those chains were shared by two or more donors. Raw reads were error-corrected and collapsed into unique sequences with a nearest-neighbor algorithm that merged closely related sequences to remove PCR and sequencing errors. Alignment of CDR3 sequences to IMGT reference sequences was used to assign V, D and J gene segments. Each retained sequence needed at least a six-nucleotide match to both a V gene segment and a J gene segment. Rearrangements were called productive when the CDR3 lacked stop codons and stayed in frame with V and J; all others were non-productive. CDR3 was defined according to IMGT convention as the region running from the second conserved V-encoded cysteine to the conserved J-encoded phenylalanine. The earlier analysis of some 550 of the donors excluded any sequence lacking an unambiguous match to a single V gene segment. An earlier analysis of several hundred of the donors called V segments functional above 56.7% productive rearrangements and segregating when the between-donor standard deviation exceeded 5%. To diagnose cytomegalovirus status from the catalog of TCR beta chain sequences, a statistical classification framework was built. In a later analysis, V and J genes were assigned by comparing TCR nucleotide sequences against IMGT/GENE-DB human TR gene sequences. A later analysis assigned CDR3 sequences and most-parsimonious VDJ recombination scenarios with the TCRdist pipeline. A later analysis defined each TCR beta chain by its CDR3 amino acid sequence plus V-gene family, and excluded reads lacking a unique V-gene family. A later analysis removed 550 to 700 highly shared, low-generation-probability nucleotide sequences to deal with suspected cross-contamination and a sequencing artifact. A later analysis calculated a clonal expansion index for each public chain from normalized within-repertoire ranks of inferred template counts. A later analysis computed generation probabilities with a VDJ recombination model fitted to out-of-frame rearrangements, and checked the results against IGoR. In a later analysis, TCR-TCR, TCR-HLA and TCR-CMV co-occurrence was scored with hypergeometric tests, and a repertoire-size bias correction was applied to TCR pairs. To estimate false discovery rates, a later analysis permuted the HLA or CMV assignments 20 times. A later analysis grouped co-occurring TCRs with DBSCAN, adding TCRdist sequence similarity when clustering within HLA-allele-positive subsets. Repertoires with fewer than 30,000 or more than 120,000 public chains, plus five repertoires with anomalous nucleotide sharing, were excluded from co-occurrence clustering. Here the immuneACCESS table is served through TCRdb, limited to in-frame sequences with V and J called. Missing clones are a known gap in these copies; in checked studies unresolved V genes cover under half, and the rest lacks a known reason. V, J and clone size derive from that table, while D and trimming were established from the DNA sequence. The sample table shows more than 90,000 clones, and approximately 58% are seen once. 2.2% of the sample goes to the ten largest clones.

The cohort was made up of hundreds of healthy bone marrow donors. At the time of sampling, all cohort members were nominally healthy, though unrecorded immune exposures were likely present. The donor tested CMV seronegative and was one of the 352 seronegative cohort members. A peripheral blood sample was collected from each donor, and TCR beta sequencing was performed on peripheral blood mononuclear cells. The Qiagen DNeasy Blood Extraction Kit was used to extract genomic DNA from the blood cell samples. The rearranged segments are TRBV21-1 and TRBJ2-7; the table calls TRBD2, which could not be checked here. TRBV21-1 is labeled a pseudogene. The sample consisted of PBMCs. This TCR derives from a woman under 40 in good health and CMV-seronegative. The bases read TGTGCCAGCAGCCCCCGACTAGCGGACCCCTACGAGCAGTACTTC. Translated, this is CASSPRLADPYEQYF.